Listed here are 13 T cell receptor beta chains from one sample, sequenced in a study of T cell changes during pregnancy in multiple sclerosis (dated by TCRdb to about 2019). The library was built by means of the immunoSEQ multiplex PCR assay. TCRdb's version of the immuneACCESS table is confined to in-frame rearrangements and falls short of the full clone set. An unresolved V gene accounts for under half of the shortfall where checked; the remainder is of unknown origin. This sample lists 40,000 or so clones; around 93% were detected once. The top ten constitute roughly 8.1% of the sample. The sequencing used CD8+ T cells from peripheral blood mononuclear cells, collected in the third trimester of pregnancy. These receptors were taken from a female donor with multiple sclerosis, enrolled in a pregnancy study.

The chain is built from TRBV4-1 and TRBJ1-5, with TRBD1 matching over 9 bases. The V gene end was trimmed by 3 bases and the J gene end by 4 bases; junction bases not matched to a gene: 4. Germline assignment: CDR1 MGHRA and CDR2 YSYEKL. The CDR3 is made up of 15 amino acids. CDR3: CASSQLDRGNQPQHF. The CDR3 DNA sequence: TGCGCCAGCAGCCAGCTAGACAGGGGGAATCAGCCCCAGCATTTT.

The genes are TRBV7-9 and TRBJ2-7, with 11 bases fitting TRBD1. The CDR3 consists of 14 residues. Germline CDR1 SEHNR, CDR2 FQNEAQ (reference sequence). The ends lost 6 bases at V and 2 bases at J; junction bases unmatched: 3. CDR3 sequence: CASRGQGGTYEQYF. The CDR3 DNA follows: TGTGCCAGCAGGGGACAGGGGGGAACCTACGAGCAGTACTTC.

CDR3: CASSQNPGLAGELETQYF. The CDR3 DNA is TGCGCCAGCAGCCAAAACCCGGGACTAGCGGGAGAATTAGAGACCCAGTACTTC. The rearrangement joins TRBV4-3 to TRBJ2-5; TRBD2 matches at 14 bases. J lost 4 bases, V lost 2 bases, and 9 bases had no gene match. Germline V gene lookup returns CDR1 LGHNA and CDR2 YSLEER. This CDR3 has 18 residues.

The table lists this clone with a count of one. This chain links TRBV7-9 with TRBJ2-3, with TRBD2 matching 14 bases. The CDR3 loop spans 16 amino acids. The V gene end was trimmed by 5 bases and the J gene end by 2 bases; junction bases not matched to a gene: 3. Per the germline V gene, CDR1 is SEHNR and CDR2 is FQNEAQ (reference sequence). In nucleotides, the CDR3 is TGTGCCAGCAGCCTGACTAGCGGGGGGGACACAGATACGCAGTATTTT. This translates into CASSLTSGGDTDTQYF.

This clone was counted a single time. The chain is built from TRBV5-6 and TRBJ2-2; TRBD1 matches at 8 bases. Germline V gene data show CDR1 as SGHDT and CDR2 as YYEEEE. Losses at the gene ends were 0 bases for V and 0 bases for J; bases not matched to a gene: 4. This CDR3 spans 17 amino acids. CDR3 sequence reads: CASSLEQGVSNTGELFF. For the CDR3, the DNA is TGTGCCAGCAGCTTGGAACAGGGGGTCTCGAACACCGGGGAGCTGTTTTTT.

This sequence joins TRBV9 and TRBJ1-2; TRBD1 matches at 9 bases. This CDR3 region has 14 residues. V lost 3 bases and J lost 5; bases outside the gene matches: 5. Germline V gene data show CDR1 as SGDLS and CDR2 as YYNGEE. CDR3 residues: CASSGSGTGYGYTF. The CDR3 nucleotides read TGTGCCAGCAGCGGATCGGGGACAGGGTATGGCTACACCTTC.

The chain is built from TRBV9 and TRBJ1-1; weak D call: TRBD1 (5 bases). V was pared by 4 bases and J by 12 bases, with 19 bases between. Germline V lookup: CDR1 SGDLS, CDR2 YYNGEE. There are 13 residues in the CDR3. CDR3 residues: CASSPSWGLDTFF. CDR3 DNA: TGTGCCAGCAGCCCCTCCTGGGGCCTCGATACTTTCTTT.

This chain connects TRBV9 to TRBJ1-1, with 7 bases aligning to TRBD1. Germline V gives CDR1 SGDLS, CDR2 YYNGEE. Losses at the gene ends were 3 bases for V and 8 bases for J; bases not matched to a gene: 10. The length of the CDR3 is 14 residues. CDR3 amino acids: CASSDGQALSEAFF. DNA of the CDR3: TGTGCCAGCAGCGACGGACAGGCCCTCAGCGAAGCTTTCTTT. Combining the CDR3 with reference TRBV9 and TRBJ1-1 gives the whole variable domain DSGVTQTPKHLITATGQRVTLRCSPRSGDLSVYWYQQSLDQGLQFLIQYYNGEERAKGNILERFSAQQFPDLHSELNLSSLELGDSALYFCASSDGQALSEAFFGQGTRLTVV.

V gene TRBV27 combines with J gene TRBJ2-1; no clear D gene. This CDR3 has 16 residues. Per the germline V gene, CDR1 is MNHEY and CDR2 is SMNVEV (reference sequence). The ends were cut back, 3 bases at V and 6 bases at J, with 18 bases in the middle. The CDR3 here is CASSFSVADLFNEQFF. In DNA form, the CDR3 reads TGTGCCAGCAGTTTCTCGGTTGCGGATTTATTCAATGAGCAGTTCTTC.

The gene calls are TRBV2 and TRBJ2-5; TRBD1 matches at 10 bases. J gave up 4 bases and V 6 bases, and 14 bases lay outside the gene matches. CDR1 and CDR2 from the germline V gene are SNHLY and FYNNEI. This CDR3 has 17 residues. In DNA form, the CDR3 reads TGTGCCAGCAGGGGTGCTGTGACAGGGGGCGCGGGAGAGACCCAGTACTTC. Its protein is CASRGAVTGGAGETQYF.

The count of this clone is one. The CDR3 DNA sequence: TGTGCCAGCAGTTACCCTATCAACAGGGGCGAGTGGACCGGGGAGCTGTTTTTT. Amino acid sequence: CASSYPINRGEWTGELFF. The gene calls are TRBV28 and TRBJ2-2, with TRBD1 identical over 7 bases. Trimming cost V 4 bases and J 5 bases; bases outside gene matches: 16. The CDR3 spans 18 residues. CDR1 is MDHEN, CDR2 SYDVKM, per germline.

This chain uses TRBV11-2 with TRBJ1-2; D unresolved. There are 12 residues in the CDR3. Trimming took 4 bases from V and 8 from J, leaving 11 bases between them. Per germline, CDR1 SGHAT and CDR2 FQNNGV. CDR3 nucleotides: TGTGCCAGCAGCTCCCCGGGAGGCGGCTACACCTTC. Translating gives CASSSPGGGYTF.

This chain joins TRBV28 and TRBJ2-7; maybe TRBD1 (6 bases). CDR1 and CDR2 from the germline V gene are MDHEN and SYDVKM. Trimming took 5 bases from V and 7 from J, leaving 15 bases between them. This CDR3 comprises 13 residues. The CDR3: CASSPQGMVEQYF. The CDR3 DNA sequence: TGTGCCAGCAGTCCACAGGGAATGGTAGAGCAGTACTTC.